This TCR beta chain originates from a study of shared clonotypes between healthy human individuals. Healthy HIV-negative adults with no recent acute infections or vaccinations were recruited as donors. All the donors were Caucasian adults who lived in Nashville, Tennessee. Researchers partitioned CD4+ cells into CD45RA+ naive and CD45RA-negative memory subsets. Only in-frame clones appear in the TCRdb table, and some are missing; sequencing was by immunoSEQ multiplex PCR. The table records 1.4 million to 1.5 million clones, roughly 95% of them present only once. CDR1 and CDR2 (germline): SGHRS, YFSETQ. The ends were cut back, 9 bases at V and 2 bases at J, with 13 bases in the middle. There are 13 residues in the CDR3.

This sequence was found in a man aged 30-40 years in good health. Sequencing used naive CD4+ T cells sorted from blood. Regarding subset: CD45RA+ positively selected. J is TRBJ2-3 and V is TRBV5-1; maybe TRBD2 (6 bases). The CDR3 DNA is TGCGCCACCGGGGGTTCTAACACAGATACGCAGTATTTT. Its protein is CATGGSNTDTQYF.